Included here is one TCR beta chain sequence, with context. The study ran its PCR with 60 Vbeta and 13 Jbeta primers. Sequencing was performed with immunoSEQ multiplex PCR; in TCRdb, only in-frame clones are kept and a portion is missing. The sample shows about 100,000 clones, just under 80% of them seen only once. The data belong to a study of cytomegalovirus exposure and HLA in healthy donors. V gave up 3 bases and J gave up 1 base; unmatched junction bases: 1. The CDR3 loop spans 15 amino acids. Germline CDR1 is SEHNR and CDR2 is FQNEAQ (reference sequence). Sequenced sample: PBMCs. This sequence originates from a man aged 25-40 years in good health and CMV-seronegative. This chain connects TRBV7-9 to TRBJ2-2, with 8 bases lining up with TRBD1. CDR3 DNA: TGTGCCAGCAGCTTTACAGGGGGGAACACCGGGGAGCTGTTTTTT. Its translation is CASSFTGGNTGELFF. Supplemented by reference TRBV7-9 and TRBJ2-2, the full variable domain reads DTGVSQNPRHKITKRGQNVTFRCDPISEHNRLYWYRQTLGQGPEFLTYFQNEAQLEKSRLLSDRFSAERPKGSFSTLEIQRTEQGDSAMYLCASSFTGGNTGELFFGEGSRLTVL.